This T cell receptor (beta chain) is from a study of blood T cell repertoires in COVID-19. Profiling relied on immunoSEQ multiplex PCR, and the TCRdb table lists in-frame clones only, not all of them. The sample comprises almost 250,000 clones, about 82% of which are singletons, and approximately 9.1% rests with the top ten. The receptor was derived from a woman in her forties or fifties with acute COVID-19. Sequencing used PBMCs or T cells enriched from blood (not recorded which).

The CDR3 here is CAISEDRGGPNEQFF. As DNA, the CDR3 is TGTGCCATCAGTGAAGACAGGGGGGGGCCAAATGAGCAGTTCTTC. This sequence joins TRBV10-3 and TRBJ2-1; 9 bases fit TRBD1. CDR3 size: 15 residues. Trimming took 3 bases from V and 7 from J; bases not matched to a gene: 7. The germline gives CDR1 ENHRY, CDR2 SYGVKD.